This T cell receptor beta chain was obtained from a study of radiotherapy plus CTLA-4 blockade in lung cancer. TCRdb's table, derived via immunoSEQ multiplex PCR, lists solely in-frame clones and lacks some. The repertoire consists of tens of thousands of clones, with approximately 80% occurring once and the leading ten covering roughly 17%. The germline V gene has CDR1 LNHDA and CDR2 SQIVND (reference sequence). The CDR3 runs 13 residues. The germline V and J ends were trimmed by 4 bases and 3 bases, with 10 bases remaining between them. The material was peripheral blood, obtained from a patient treated with radiotherapy plus ipilimumab. The clonotype comes from a human donor with non-small cell lung cancer who had a complete response to radiotherapy plus ipilimumab. This rearrangement joins TRBV19 to TRBJ2-7; D is possibly TRBD2 (6 bases). The CDR3 bases are TGTGCCAGTAGTACGGGGGTCTTCTACGAGCAGTACTTC. This translates into CASSTGVFYEQYF.